This TCR beta chain was captured in a study of T-cell reconstitution after alpha-beta-depleted transplantation in children. The V end was cut by 5 bases, the J end by 3 bases, with 11 bases between. The CDR3 runs to 15 residues. Germline CDR1 and CDR2: MNHEY and SMNVEV (reference sequence). This clonotype was detected ten times or more. Its matching antigen is unknown. Preparing the TCRbeta library involved the use of unique molecular identifiers. Each CDR3 protein gets one entry after TCRdb re-called the PCR reads with MiXCR. The table has around 180,000 distinct CDR3 sequences, more than 9.5% seen once; the top ten hold under 15%. Broader study findings: Certain patients had high TCRbeta diversity at day 60, and it came from recipient T cells and thymic progenitors that survived. Reports say that about two months after transplant, the alpha-beta T cells came out of several hundred graft clones that had expanded. After one year, T-cell counts and TCRbeta diversity mostly came from new T cells.

The TCR was taken from a boy aged 2 to 10 with acute myeloid leukemia, due to receive a stem cell transplant. This sequence joins TRBV27 and TRBJ2-6; D possibly corresponds to TRBD1 (6 bases). This specimen was PBMCs, taken before TCRalphabeta/CD19-depleted stem cell transplant. The CDR3 DNA follows: TGTGCCAGCAGTACAGGGTCTATTGGGGCCAACGTCCTGACTTTC. Translating it yields CASSTGSIGANVLTF.